The 22 T cell receptor beta chains below all came from one sample that was sequenced in a study of CD4 and CD8 cells across lung adenocarcinoma regions. Each CDR3 protein is one row after TCRdb ran MiXCR on the PCR reads. In the table there are 20,000 to 30,000 distinct CDR3 sequences, about half of which are singletons. Sequencing was done on a sample of CD8+ T cells from the center of a lung tumor. These receptors were taken from a male donor with lung adenocarcinoma. The CD4 and CD8 labels of this study may be unreliable.

This clonotype was seen many times. V and J are TRBV11-2 and TRBJ2-1; D might be TRBD1 or TRBD2, each matching 5 bases. V was cut by 0 bases and J by 11 bases, with 8 bases left in between. CDR3 size: 12 residues. The germline CDR1 and CDR2 sequences are SGHAT and FQNNGV. This CDR3 reads CASSLEGDQQFF. In nucleotides, the CDR3 is TGTGCCAGCAGCTTAGAAGGGGACCAGCAGTTCTTC.

This clonotype was picked up many times. The chain couples TRBV6-5 to TRBJ1-2; D may be TRBD1 (5 bases). With 4 bases removed from V and 2 bases from J, the gap between germline ends came to 17 bases. The CDR3 has 16 residues. CDR1 is MNHEY, CDR2 SVGAGI, per germline. CDR3 bases: TGTGCCAGCAGTTCAAGCCGGGGCAGGCCAAACTATGGCTACACCTTC. This translates into CASSSSRGRPNYGYTF.

This clonotype was seen at least ten times. This sequence joins TRBV6-4 and TRBJ2-6, with D tentatively TRBD1 (5 bases). CDR3 length: 17 amino acids. The V and J ends lost 5 bases and 4 bases respectively, with 18 bases between them. The germline V gene has CDR1 MRHNA and CDR2 SNTAGT. The CDR3 DNA is TGTGCCAGCAGTAAGGACACCGCTTCTTCAGGGGCCAACGTCCTGACTTTC. Translating gives CASSKDTASSGANVLTF.

Concerning this clonotype: Mismatch with germline at one junction end may stem from a read error. V usage is TRBV27 and J usage is TRBJ2-3; D remains ambiguous. There are 15 residues in the CDR3. Germline V CDR1 and CDR2: MNHEY, SMNVEV (reference sequence). This CDR3 is CASGPGVGDRYTQYF. As DNA, the CDR3 is TGTGCCAGCGGGCCTGGCGTTGGTGACCGGTATACCCAGTACTTT.

This rearrangement joins TRBV27 to TRBJ2-5, with 9 bases lining up with TRBD2. The CDR3 has 16 residues. Germline CDR1 MNHEY, CDR2 SMNVEV (reference sequence). The J segment lost 1 base and the V segment lost 5 bases, leaving 8 bases of the junction unmatched. CDR3 DNA: TGTGCCAGCAGTCCGACTTCGACTAGCGGCCAAGAGACCCAGTACTTC. It codes for CASSPTSTSGQETQYF.

A remark on this clonotype: The germline gene is not matched at one end of the junction; a read error may be the cause. The chain is built from TRBV11-2 and TRBJ2-5, with D perhaps being TRBD1 or TRBD2 (6 bases each). The assigned J gene may be wrong: the sequence end matches TRBJ2-3 better. In germline, CDR1 is SGHAT, CDR2 FQNNGV. This CDR3 spans 15 amino acids. DNA for the CDR3: TGTGCCGGGGGCCGCCGCAGGCGGGACCCAGAGACGCAGTATTTT. This encodes CAGGRRRRDPETQYF.

The CDR3 here is CASNYTGGAWEVTVETQYF. The CDR3 DNA is TGCGCCAGCAATTACACAGGGGGCGCTTGGGAGGTTACCGTGGAGACCCAGTACTTC. This chain links TRBV10-1 with TRBJ2-5; 9 nucleotides match TRBD1. V was clipped by 7 bases and J by 5 bases; unmatched bases: 23. The CDR3 totals 19 residues. Germline V gene data show CDR1 as WNHNN and CDR2 as SYGVQD (reference sequence).

The chain links TRBV12-3 or TRBV12-4 to TRBJ2-1, with 10 bases lining up with TRBD2. This CDR3 region has 14 residues. V gave up 6 bases and J gave up 4 bases; unmatched junction bases: 3. This CDR3 is CASRGLATYNEQFF. The CDR3 nucleotides read TGTGCCAGCAGGGGACTAGCGACATACAATGAGCAGTTCTTC.

A note on this clonotype: The junction shows a germline mismatch at one end, possibly a read error. V gene TRBV6-5 combines with J gene TRBJ2-4, with D possibly matching TRBD2 (6 bases). The CDR3 length is 17 residues. Germline V gene lookup returns CDR1 MNHEY and CDR2 SVGAGI. The CDR3 spells CASSYTTGLGGQDTQYF. The CDR3 DNA follows: TGTGCCAGCAGTTACACCACGGGGCTGGGAGGCCAGGATACTCAGTATTTC.

On this clonotype: At one end the junction does not follow the germline gene, possibly because of a read error. The rearrangement uses TRBV6-5 and TRBJ2-3; D might be TRBD1 (6 bases). Germline V gives CDR1 MNHEY, CDR2 SVGAGI. There are 15 residues in the CDR3. The CDR3 reads CARSYGTRNTDTQYF. In DNA form, the CDR3 reads TGTGCCAGGAGTTACGGGACACGCAACACAGATACGCAGTACTTT.

This clonotype was seen repeatedly, ten times or more. A read error may explain this, as a much larger clone is one base away. CDR3 protein: CASGGTAKQFF. As DNA, the CDR3 is TGTGCCAGCGGTGGGACGGCGAAACAGTTCTTC. V is TRBV6-1 and J is TRBJ2-1; D possibly matches TRBD1 or TRBD2 (5 bases each). With 8 bases removed from V and 13 bases from J, the gap between germline ends came to 15 bases. The CDR3 spans 11 residues. The germline V gene encodes CDR1 MNHNS and CDR2 SASEGT.

This clonotype was counted many times. V gene TRBV11-2 combines with J gene TRBJ2-5; a weak D match, TRBD2 (5 bases). With the DNA end fitting TRBJ2-7 better, the J assignment may be wrong. Germline lookup yields CDR1 SGHAT and CDR2 FQNNGV. The CDR3 is 13 residues long. This CDR3 reads CASSLEVSGEQYF. The CDR3 DNA follows: TGTGCCAGCAGCTTAGAGGTGAGCGGCGAGCAGTACTTC.

There are many counts of this clonotype. This rearrangement joins TRBV6-1 to TRBJ1-2, with D unresolved. Trimming pared 7 bases from V and 2 bases from J, leaving 14 bases between. The CDR3 spans 14 residues. CDR1 MNHNS and CDR2 SASEGT come from the germline V gene. The chain's CDR3 is CASTSSGGNYGYTF. The CDR3 DNA sequence: TGTGCCAGCACCTCTTCGGGTGGAAACTATGGCTACACCTTC.

This chain uses TRBV2 with TRBJ2-7; D gene ambiguous. The CDR3 has 11 residues. Germline V gives CDR1 SNHLY, CDR2 FYNNEI. V lost 5 bases and J lost 6, with 8 bases in between. DNA of the CDR3: TGTGCCAGCAGTCCGGAAACCGAGCAGTACTTC. Translated: CASSPETEQYF.

This clonotype was counted many times. The chain employs TRBV6-1 and TRBJ1-1; D remains unclear. The germline gives CDR1 MNHNS, CDR2 SASEGT. This CDR3 has 11 amino acids. V was pared by 10 bases and J by 9 bases, with 15 bases between. CDR3 sequence: CATKGPLQAFF. CDR3 sequence (DNA): TGTGCCACCAAAGGGCCACTGCAAGCTTTCTTT.

The chain employs TRBV11-3 and TRBJ1-3; D gene unclear. CDR1 is SGHNT, CDR2 YENEEA, per germline. This CDR3 is 13 amino acids long. V lost 6 bases to trimming and J lost 0 bases, with 6 bases between them. Here the CDR3 reads CASRDDSGNTIYF. The CDR3 coding sequence is TGTGCCAGCAGGGACGACTCTGGAAACACCATATATTTT.

V gene TRBV12-3 or TRBV12-4 combines with J gene TRBJ2-3, with a tentative D call TRBD1 (5 bases). The J call is in doubt because the DNA end fits TRBJ2-7 better. The CDR3 consists of 14 residues. In DNA form, the CDR3 reads TGTGCCAGCAGCCTCGGGTCTACAGGAGATACGCAGTACTTC. Its translation is CASSLGSTGDTQYF.

Concerning this clonotype: The junction and the germline gene differ at one end; a read error may be behind it. The chain combines TRBV5-1 with TRBJ2-1; D is ambiguous. The CDR3 covers 14 residues. Per germline, CDR1 SGHRS and CDR2 YFSETQ. The CDR3 is CASSLGRPPYDQHF. CDR3 coding DNA: TGCGCCAGCAGCTTGGGGCGGCCCCCTTACGACCAGCACTTC.

The rearrangement joins TRBV27 to TRBJ2-3; TRBD2 agrees at 9 bases. Matching the DNA end better, TRBJ2-7 makes the J call doubtful. The CDR3 extends over 17 amino acids. Germline V gene lookup returns CDR1 MNHEY and CDR2 SMNVEV (reference sequence). CDR3 DNA sequence: TGTGCCAGCAGCGCGTGGGGCGGGGGGGGCGTACCAGATACGCAGTACTTC. It yields the protein CASSAWGGGGVPDTQYF.

The chain couples TRBV27 to TRBJ2-5; TRBD2 aligns across 16 bases. Germline values: CDR1 MNHEY, CDR2 SMNVEV (reference sequence). V shed 7 bases and J 11 bases; nucleotides not matched to a gene: 10. The CDR3 length is 15 residues. The CDR3, as DNA: TGTGCCAGCAAACTCGGGACTAGCGGGAGGGGTGAGCAGTACTTC. Protein: CASKLGTSGRGEQYF.

Turning to this clonotype: This may be a read error: a much more frequent sequence differs by one nucleotide. The chain carries TRBV12-3 or TRBV12-4 and TRBJ2-5; 7 nucleotides line up with TRBD2. The J call could be wrong; TRBJ2-7 is a better fit for the DNA end. The CDR3 covers 14 residues. The CDR3 sequence: CASSLAQGLYEQYF. CDR3 DNA: TGTGCCAGCAGTTTAGCGCAGGGACTATACGAGCAGTACTTC.

This clonotype was recorded a few times. The chain is built from TRBV11-3 and TRBJ2-1; D unclear. Looked up from germline, CDR1 is SGHNT and CDR2 is YENEEA. The germline V and J ends were trimmed by 5 bases and 4 bases, with 15 bases remaining between them. The CDR3 has 15 residues. CDR3 nucleotides: TGTGCCAGCAGCCCCTCGCTAGGATCTTACAATGAGCAGTTCTTC. It is translated as CASSPSLGSYNEQFF.